These T cell receptor beta chains were read from a single sample in a study of brain T cells in children with intractable seizures. Assay: immunoSEQ multiplex PCR; the TCRdb copy retains only in-frame clones and omits some. The sample holds about 340,000 clones, more than 85% seen once. The sample consisted of peripheral blood, taken around 5 months after surgery. These receptors all come from a boy less than two years old with tuberous sclerosis and intractable seizures. Each CDR3 is given with its conserved first and last residue. The D gene is left open where the match is weak. Clone size is given for some rows only: seen once, a few or many times, or a class if the clone is expanded.

j_call | v_call | d_call | clone_size | cdr3_aa | cdr3_nt
TRBJ2-3 | TRBV11-3 | . | . | CASNKGLDTDTQYF | TGTGCCAGCAACAAAGGACTGGACACAGATACGCAGTATTTT
TRBJ2-7 | TRBV12-5 | TRBD2 | . | CASGLVLAGGSYEQYF | TGTGCTAGTGGTTTGGTACTAGCGGGAGGTTCCTACGAGCAGTACTTC
TRBJ2-1 | TRBV19 | . | . | CASMGLHSGNEQFF | TGTGCCAGTATGGGATTGCATAGTGGAAATGAGCAGTTCTTC
TRBJ2-5 | TRBV30 | . | . | CAWSVGRKTQYF | TGTGCCTGGAGTGTTGGCAGAAAGACCCAGTACTTC
TRBJ1-1 | TRBV27 | . | . | CASSLGGVGAWNTEAFF | TGTGCCAGCAGTTTGGGGGGTGTTGGAGCCTGGAACACTGAAGCTTTCTTT
TRBJ1-1 | TRBV7-9 | . | . | CASSLAAIPNTEAFF | TGTGCCAGCAGCTTAGCTGCGATTCCGAACACTGAAGCTTTCTTT
TRBJ2-4 | TRBV9 | . | . | CASSVGGKNIQYF | TGTGCCAGCAGCGTAGGAGGCAAAAACATTCAGTACTTC
TRBJ2-7 | TRBV29-1 | TRBD1 | . | CSVEGEGASSYEQYF | TGCAGCGTTGAAGGTGAGGGGGCGAGCTCCTACGAGCAGTACTTC
TRBJ2-1 | TRBV19 | TRBD2 | . | CASTPPERESSNEQFF | TGTGCCAGTACCCCCCCGGAGCGGGAGTCATCCAATGAGCAGTTCTTC
TRBJ1-4 | TRBV6-2/TRBV6-3 | . | once | CASSSPPGRTNEKLFF | TGTGCCAGCAGCTCGCCCCCAGGGAGGACTAATGAAAAACTGTTTTTT
TRBJ2-3 | TRBV20-1 | . | . | CSAPSRDTQYF | TGCAGTGCCCCCAGTAGGGATACGCAGTATTTT
TRBJ2-3 | TRBV4-2 | . | . | CASSQGGLGTDTQYF | TGTGCCAGCAGCCAAGGGGGGTTGGGCACAGATACGCAGTATTTT
TRBJ1-5 | TRBV2 | TRBD1 | once | CASRRQGGQPQHF | TGTGCCAGCAGAAGACAGGGCGGTCAGCCCCAGCATTTT
TRBJ1-2 | TRBV6-5 | . | . | CASSYSTGPNYGYTF | TGTGCCAGCAGTTACTCGACTGGACCTAACTATGGCTACACCTTC
TRBJ1-3 | TRBV28 | . | . | CASSLYDVVSGNTIYF | TGTGCCAGCAGTTTATACGATGTAGTCTCTGGAAACACCATATATTTT
TRBJ2-5 | TRBV7-2 | . | few | CASSLAGGPIETQYF | TGTGCCAGCAGCTTAGCTGGGGGGCCAATAGAGACCCAGTACTTC
TRBJ1-1 | TRBV19 | TRBD1 | . | CASRINPTGMNTEAFF | TGTGCCAGTAGGATAAATCCGACAGGGATGAACACTGAAGCTTTCTTT
TRBJ2-7 | TRBV12-3/TRBV12-4 | . | . | CASIGSSSYEQYF | TGTGCCAGCATCGGATCGTCCTCCTACGAGCAGTACTTC
TRBJ1-2 | TRBV29-1 | . | many | CSVEDYGYTF | TGCAGCGTTGAAGACTATGGCTACACCTTC
TRBJ2-2 | TRBV29-1 | TRBD2 | . | CSPTRLAGRRTGELFF | TGCAGCCCCACTAGGCTAGCGGGGAGAAGAACCGGGGAGCTGTTTTTT
TRBJ1-1 | TRBV7-8 | . | . | CASSLASRDPEAFF | TGTGCCAGCAGCTTAGCGAGCAGGGACCCTGAAGCTTTCTTT
TRBJ1-5 | TRBV5-8 | . | . | CASSLPGPKPQHF | TGTGCCAGCAGCCTTCCGGGGCCTAAGCCCCAGCATTTT